Described below is a single TCR beta chain sequence and its context. Its antigen is unidentified. The source of the sample is a study of long-term antiretroviral therapy in people with HIV. Germline V gives CDR1 GTSNPN, CDR2 SVGIG (reference sequence). V lost 0 bases, J lost 0 bases, and 12 bases lay in between. The CDR3 consists of 17 residues. Notes on the study in general: Pre-ART expanded TRB clones stayed dominant throughout, though often decreasing after ART. ART adherence, viral resistance and therapy changes were not recorded.

The libraries were made with immunoSEQ v3.0 at survey level. Clones were read by immunoSEQ multiplex PCR, and TCRdb kept only the in-frame ones, dropping some. The data hold 25,000 to 30,000 clones, with 82% observed a single time. This sequence originates from a man between 45 and 60 years old with HIV. The specimen was unsorted PBMCs, collected 2.9 years after starting antiretroviral therapy. V gene TRBV30 combines with J gene TRBJ1-6; unclear D gene. The CDR3: CAWSVPLRGSYNSPLHF. CDR3 in DNA: TGTGCCTGGAGTGTACCCCTGAGAGGCTCCTATAATTCACCCCTCCACTTT.